This T cell receptor beta chain was identified during a study of blood T cell repertoires in COVID-19. Study as a whole: The United States, Italy and Spain were the sources of the acute and convalescent COVID-19 samples. T cells, B-cell-depleted T cells, or PBMCs supplied cDNA or gDNA.

Authors' processing steps: Quantification of nucleated cells was approximated via reference gene primer amplification. Method: immunoSEQ multiplex PCR; TCRdb's copy keeps in-frame clones and lacks some. That table furnishes V, J and clone size, whereas the DNA furnished D and trimming. The sample records approximately 200,000 clones, 65% to 85% being singletons. With 0 bases removed from V and 6 bases from J, the gap between germline ends came to 16 bases. The CDR3 has 16 residues. Sample: peripheral blood. The chain links TRBV23-1 to TRBJ2-3, with D uncertain. TRBV23-1 belongs to the ORF category, with a function that is uncertain. The receptor was isolated from a woman younger than 45 who had recovered from COVID-19. The CDR3 coding sequence is TGCGCCAGCAGTCAATCCCAAGGCGGCAAAAGGGATACGCAGTATTTT. Translating gives CASSQSQGGKRDTQYF.